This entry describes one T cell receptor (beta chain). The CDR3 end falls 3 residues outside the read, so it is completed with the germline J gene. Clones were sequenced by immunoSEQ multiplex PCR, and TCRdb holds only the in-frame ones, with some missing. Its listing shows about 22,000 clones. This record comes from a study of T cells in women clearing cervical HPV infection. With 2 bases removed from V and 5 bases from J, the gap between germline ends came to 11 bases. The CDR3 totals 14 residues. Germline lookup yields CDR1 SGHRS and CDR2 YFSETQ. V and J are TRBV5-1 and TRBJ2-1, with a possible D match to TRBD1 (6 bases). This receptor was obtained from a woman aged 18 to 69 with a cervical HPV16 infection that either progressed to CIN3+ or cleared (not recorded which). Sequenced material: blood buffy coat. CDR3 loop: CASSLPDSDNEQFF. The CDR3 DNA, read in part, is TGCGCCAGCAGCTTACCGGACAGTGACAATGAG.